The clone carrying this T cell receptor beta chain has a count of ten or more. Its antigen is unidentified. The CDR3 loop spans 13 amino acids. Trimming shortened V by 5 bases and J by 4 bases, and 11 bases separated the two germline ends. CDR1 ENHRY and CDR2 SYGVKD come from the germline V gene. The data derive from a study of T cell repertoires in cytomegalovirus infection. As for the study in general: Public TCR beta signatures indicated both CMV infection and matching HLA type.

Broader study findings: HLA-C-restricted, CMV-specific TCR beta clonotypes were dominant ex vivo. Cumulative frequency of public TCR beta families picked out carriers of CMV plus the relevant HLA.

Via MiXCR, TCRdb re-called the reads, giving one row per CDR3 protein. The sample gives approximately 200,000 distinct CDR3 sequences, roughly 30% of which show up once; about 28% is in the top ten. The rearrangement links TRBV10-3 to TRBJ1-2; maybe TRBD1 (6 bases). The sequenced material came from PBMCs. This clonotype was obtained from a human donor in good health (CMV status not recorded). Some clones in this sample may be carry-over from other donors' samples. The CDR3 DNA sequence: TGTGCCATCAGTCCAGGGGCCGGCTATGGCTACACCTTC. It yields the protein CAISPGAGYGYTF.